The text below deals with one T cell receptor (beta chain). This clone is a singleton in its sample. What antigen it recognizes has not been identified. The sample holds no much larger clone one base away, and base qualities are not on file. The record originates from a study of blood T cell repertoires in COVID-19 (dated by TCRdb to between 2020 and 2021). Turning to the overall study: Samples from collaborators originated in the United States, Italy and Spain and spanned both the acute and convalescent phases of COVID-19. Nearly every sample came with metadata listing a de-identified subject ID, COVID-19 status, age in years and sex. The repertoires were released in a freely available public database meant as a resource for research on the immune response to SARS-CoV-2. The dataset comprised deeply sampled blood TCRbeta repertoires from subjects exposed to, actively infected with, or recovered from COVID-19. Where available, HLA class I and class II types were obtained from metadata supplied by the sample provider rather than from assay-based typing. Samples were obtained from the ongoing ImmuneRACE study (first 160 participants) and from 1,000 to 1,500 subjects provided by 6 global collaborators. The prospective study material was composed of cDNA or gDNA derived from T cells, B-cell-depleted T cells, or PBMCs. Broader findings and caveats from the paper: The quantity of clinical and demographic metadata differed by source and by participant and was supplied without curation.

Whole blood was collected in K2EDTA tubes by collaborating institutions according to the institutions' own protocols. For TCRbeta analysis, collaborators shipped samples as frozen whole blood, isolated PBMCs, or DNA extracted from either of those sample types. The immunoSEQ Assay, a bias-controlled multiplex PCR, was used to amplify TCRbeta CDR3 regions from genomic DNA. In the source study's methods: The number of nucleated cells in each sample was estimated by amplification of reference gene primers within the assay. Sequence reads were collapsed and filtered to measure the absolute abundance of every unique TCRbeta CDR3 rearrangement. For each sample, productive Simpson clonality was calculated as the square root of Simpson's diversity index over productive rearrangements. This is the immuneACCESS table as TCRdb keeps it, with only in-frame sequences that have V and J called. A part of the clones is gone; compared with another copy, unresolved V genes explain less than half, and the rest is unexplained. V and J calls and clone size are as listed in that table; D and trimming were resolved from the DNA. The sample has roughly 55,000 clones on record, around three quarters of them singletons. The ten top clones hold more than 2.5% of the sample.

Deletion took 6 bases off V and 5 bases off J, with a span of 17 bases between the germline ends. From the germline V gene (reference sequence), CDR1 is LNHDA and CDR2 is SQIVND. Including the terminal cysteine and phenylalanine, the CDR3 comprises 14 residues. The entry retains the CDR3 DNA only, 42 bases that are in frame from base 1. The chain links TRBV19 with TRBJ2-7; TRBD2 is a weak D gene call, 7 bases matching. The clonotype was recovered from a man in his 60s with acute or convalescent COVID-19. The sample consisted of peripheral blood. The DNA sequence is given as TGTGCCAGTAGCGGAGGGGGGGAATTGAACGAGCAGTACTTC. Translated, it reads CASSGGGELNEQYF.